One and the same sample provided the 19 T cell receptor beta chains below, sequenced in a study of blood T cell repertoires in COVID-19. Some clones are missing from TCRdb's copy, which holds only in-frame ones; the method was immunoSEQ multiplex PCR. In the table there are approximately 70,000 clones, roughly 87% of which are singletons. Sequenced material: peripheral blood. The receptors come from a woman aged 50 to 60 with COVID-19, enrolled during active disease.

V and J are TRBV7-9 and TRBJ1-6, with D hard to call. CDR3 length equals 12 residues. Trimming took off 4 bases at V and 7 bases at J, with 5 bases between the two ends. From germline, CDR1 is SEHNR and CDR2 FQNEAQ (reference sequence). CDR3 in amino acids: CASSSNNSPLHF. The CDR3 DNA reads TGTGCCAGCAGCTCTAACAATTCACCCCTCCACTTT.

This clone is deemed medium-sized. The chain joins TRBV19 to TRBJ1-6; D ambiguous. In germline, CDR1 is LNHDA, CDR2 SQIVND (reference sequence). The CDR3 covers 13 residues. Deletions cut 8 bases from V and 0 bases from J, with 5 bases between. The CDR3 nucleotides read TGTGCCAGTCACGGCTCCTATAATTCACCCCTCCACTTT. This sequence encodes CASHGSYNSPLHF. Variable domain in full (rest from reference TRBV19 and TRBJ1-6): DGGITQSPKYLFRKEGQNVTLSCEQNLNHDAMYWYRQDPGQGLRLIYYSQIVNDFQKGDIAEGYSVSREKKESFPLTVTSAQKNPTAFYLCASHGSYNSPLHFGNGTRLTVT.

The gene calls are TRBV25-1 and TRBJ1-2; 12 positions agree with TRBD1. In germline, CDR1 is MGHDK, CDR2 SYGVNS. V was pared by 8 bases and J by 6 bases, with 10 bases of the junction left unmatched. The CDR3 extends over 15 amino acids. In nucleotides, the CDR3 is TGTGCCAGCGACCCGGGACAGGGGGCCTGGGATGGCTACACCTTC. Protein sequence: CASDPGQGAWDGYTF.

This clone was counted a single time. CDR3 sequence reads: CATEQVSYEQYF. The CDR3 bases are TGTGCCACCGAACAGGTCTCCTACGAGCAGTACTTC. This sequence joins TRBV28 and TRBJ2-7; tentatively, D is TRBD1 (5 bases). With 10 bases removed from V and 0 bases from J, the gap between germline ends came to 10 bases. Germline V lookup: CDR1 MDHEN, CDR2 SYDVKM. There are 12 residues in the CDR3.

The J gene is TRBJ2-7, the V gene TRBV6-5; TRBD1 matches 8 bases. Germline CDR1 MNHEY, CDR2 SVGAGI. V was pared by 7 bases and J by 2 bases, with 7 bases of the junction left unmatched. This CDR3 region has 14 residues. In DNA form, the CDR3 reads TGTGCCAGCACCCCGACAGGGGAAACCTACGAGCAGTACTTC. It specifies CASTPTGETYEQYF.

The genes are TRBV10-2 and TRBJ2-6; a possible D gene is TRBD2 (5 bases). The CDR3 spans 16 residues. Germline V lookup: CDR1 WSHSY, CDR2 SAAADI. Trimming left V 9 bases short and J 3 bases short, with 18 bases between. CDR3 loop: CASRRGPLSGANVLTF. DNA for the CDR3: TGCGCCAGTCGGAGAGGGCCTCTGAGTGGGGCCAACGTCCTGACTTTC.

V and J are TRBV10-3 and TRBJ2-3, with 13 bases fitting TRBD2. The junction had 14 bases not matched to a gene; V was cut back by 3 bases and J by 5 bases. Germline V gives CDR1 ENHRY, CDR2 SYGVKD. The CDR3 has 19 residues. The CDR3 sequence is CAISDPRQGLAGVGDTQYF. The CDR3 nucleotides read TGTGCCATCAGTGATCCGAGACAAGGACTAGCGGGAGTAGGAGATACGCAGTATTTT.

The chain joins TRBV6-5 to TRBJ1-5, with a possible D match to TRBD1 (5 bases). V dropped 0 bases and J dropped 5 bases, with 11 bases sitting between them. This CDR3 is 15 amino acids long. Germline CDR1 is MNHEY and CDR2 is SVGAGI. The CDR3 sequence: CASSYSWGGDQPQHF. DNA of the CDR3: TGTGCCAGCAGTTACTCATGGGGGGGGGATCAGCCCCAGCATTTT.

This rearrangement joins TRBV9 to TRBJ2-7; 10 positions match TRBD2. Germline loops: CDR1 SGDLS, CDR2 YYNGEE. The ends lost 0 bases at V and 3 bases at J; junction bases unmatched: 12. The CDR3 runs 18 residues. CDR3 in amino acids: CASSVGPSGRGSVYEQYF. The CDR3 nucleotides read TGTGCCAGCAGCGTAGGCCCTAGCGGGAGAGGAAGTGTCTACGAGCAGTACTTC.

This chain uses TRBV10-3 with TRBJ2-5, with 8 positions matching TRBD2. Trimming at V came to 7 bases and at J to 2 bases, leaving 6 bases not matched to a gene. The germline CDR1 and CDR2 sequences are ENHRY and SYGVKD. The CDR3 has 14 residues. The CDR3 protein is CAIKPAGDQETQYF. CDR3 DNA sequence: TGTGCCATCAAACCAGCGGGGGATCAAGAGACCCAGTACTTC.

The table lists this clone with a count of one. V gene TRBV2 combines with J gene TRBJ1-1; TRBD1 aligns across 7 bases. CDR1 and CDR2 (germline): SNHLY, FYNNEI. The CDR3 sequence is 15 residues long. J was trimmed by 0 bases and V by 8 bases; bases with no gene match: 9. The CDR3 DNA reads TGTGCCAGCCCTACCGACAGGGCCGTGAACACTGAAGCTTTCTTT. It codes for CASPTDRAVNTEAFF.

In DNA form, the CDR3 reads TGTGCCAGCAGTGCCACCGGGACTAGCGGCTCCTACGAGCAGTACTTC. It specifies CASSATGTSGSYEQYF. The chain uses TRBV6-2 or TRBV6-3 and TRBJ2-7, with 11 bases identical to TRBD2. V shed 5 bases, J shed 0 bases, and the junction held 6 bases outside the gene matches. CDR3 length equals 16 residues. From germline, CDR1 is MNHEY and CDR2 SVGEGT.

The CDR3 nucleotides read TGTGCCACCAGTATCTACAGGGGAAAGGCTTTCTTT. This encodes CATSIYRGKAFF. J is TRBJ1-1 and V is TRBV15; 7 nucleotides match TRBD1. The V gene end was trimmed by 6 bases and the J gene end by 11 bases; junction bases not matched to a gene: 9. This CDR3 contains 12 residues. CDR1 and CDR2 (germline): LNHNV, YYDKDF (reference sequence).

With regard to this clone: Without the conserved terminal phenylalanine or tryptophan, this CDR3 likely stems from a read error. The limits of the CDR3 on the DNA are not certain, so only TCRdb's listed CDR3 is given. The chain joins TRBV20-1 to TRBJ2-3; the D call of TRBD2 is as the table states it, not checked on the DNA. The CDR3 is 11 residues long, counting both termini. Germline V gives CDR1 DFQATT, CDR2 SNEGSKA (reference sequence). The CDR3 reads CSARDSAGVAP.

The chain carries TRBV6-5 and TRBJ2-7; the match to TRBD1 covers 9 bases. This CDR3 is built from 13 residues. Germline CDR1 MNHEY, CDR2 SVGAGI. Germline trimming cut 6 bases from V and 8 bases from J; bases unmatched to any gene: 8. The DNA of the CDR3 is TGTGCCAGCAGCCGGGACAGGGAAGACAAGCAGTACTTC. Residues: CASSRDREDKQYF.

CDR3 sequence: CASRSTGYNEQFF. In nucleotides, the CDR3 is TGTGCCAGCAGGTCCACAGGTTACAATGAGCAGTTCTTC. The chain has TRBV5-4 and TRBJ2-1; a weak D match, TRBD1 (5 bases). Germline CDR1 and CDR2: SGHNT and YYREEE (reference sequence). V lost 5 bases, J lost 4 bases, and 10 bases lay in between. This CDR3 has 13 amino acids.

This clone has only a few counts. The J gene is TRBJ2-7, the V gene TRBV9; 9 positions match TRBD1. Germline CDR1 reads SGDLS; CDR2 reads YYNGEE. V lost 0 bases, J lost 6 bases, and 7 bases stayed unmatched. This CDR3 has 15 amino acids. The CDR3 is CASSVEGQGNGEQYF. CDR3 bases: TGTGCCAGCAGCGTAGAGGGACAGGGTAATGGCGAGCAGTACTTC.

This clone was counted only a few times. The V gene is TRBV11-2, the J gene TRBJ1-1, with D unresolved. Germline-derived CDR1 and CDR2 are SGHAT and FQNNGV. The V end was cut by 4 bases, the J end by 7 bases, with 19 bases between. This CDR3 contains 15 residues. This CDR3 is CASSSFRGQLNEAFF. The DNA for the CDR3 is TGTGCCAGCAGCTCTTTCCGGGGTCAGTTGAATGAAGCTTTCTTT.

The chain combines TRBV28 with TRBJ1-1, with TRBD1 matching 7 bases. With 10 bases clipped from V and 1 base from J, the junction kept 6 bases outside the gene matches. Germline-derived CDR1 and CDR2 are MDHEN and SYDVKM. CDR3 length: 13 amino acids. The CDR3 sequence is CATVTGANTEAFF. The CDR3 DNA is TGTGCCACCGTCACAGGGGCGAACACTGAAGCTTTCTTT.